This paragraph covers one T cell receptor beta chain sequence. This sample was included in a study of blood T cell repertoires in COVID-19. As for the study in general: PBMCs, B-cell-depleted T cells, or T cells provided the cDNA or gDNA that made up the material.

Germline V CDR1 and CDR2: SGHTA, FQGTGA. V was pared by 5 bases and J by 2 bases, with 6 bases of the junction left unmatched. This CDR3 contains 16 residues. Per the original methods: Amplified reference gene primers provided the basis for estimating nucleated cell counts. The protocol was immunoSEQ multiplex PCR, while the TCRdb copy is restricted to in-frame clones and leaves out a portion. That table gives V, J and clone size, and the DNA gave D and trimming. The data show approximately 210,000 clones, with around 94% seen just once and roughly 0.7% held by the top ten. Material for sequencing was peripheral blood. The chain carries TRBV7-3 and TRBJ2-3; the match to TRBD2 covers 11 bases. The receptor comes from a man aged 30 to 39 with COVID-19, enrolled during active disease. The CDR3 reads CASSPGTSGYTDTQYF. CDR3 DNA sequence: TGTGCCAGCAGCCCCGGGACTAGCGGTTACACAGATACGCAGTATTTT. Full variable domain (remainder filled in from reference TRBV7-3 and TRBJ2-3): GAGVSQTPSNKVTEKGKYVELRCDPISGHTALYWYRQSLGQGPEFLIYFQGTGAADDSGLPNDRFFAVRPEGSVSTLKIQRTERGDSAVYLCASSPGTSGYTDTQYFGPGTRLTVL.